This T cell receptor beta chain was sequenced during a study of blood T cells in healthy people across ages. The study recruited healthy Caucasian donors from Russia who were aged about 6 to 90. CDR1 and CDR2 from the germline V gene are MDHEN and SYDVKM. The CDR3 contains 18 residues. The sample holds a few counts of this clonotype. Its matching antigen is unknown. Its ends do not fully match the called genes, so a read error is possible. Findings and limits, study-wide: Samples with more naive T cells showed higher observed beta diversity.

A second PCR, run for about 7 to 11 cycles, used a sample-barcoded 5' primer plus a J-beta primer mix. TCRdb reprocessed the 5' RACE reads with MiXCR, giving one entry per CDR3 protein. The sample includes roughly 800,000 distinct CDR3 sequences, roughly 25% of them seen just once. A further study also used this sample, focusing on T cells of mothers and their children. That study reports: Slightly higher overlap, not significant, was seen in related mother-child pairs than in unrelated pairs.

The sample taken for sequencing was blood. This rearrangement joins TRBV28 to TRBJ2-4, with TRBD2 identical over 13 bases. The sequence derives from a boy younger than 18 in good health. CDR3 in amino acids: CASSLTSGRALAKSIQYF. The CDR3 DNA follows: TGTGCCAGCAGTCTCACTAGCGGGAGGGCCTTAGCCAAAAGCATTCAGTACTTC.